Each of the 28 T cell receptor beta chains below was sequenced from the same sample in a study of blood T cell repertoires in COVID-19. TCRdb's copy holds only in-frame clones and misses some; the assay was immunoSEQ multiplex PCR. Among a few hundred thousand clones, about 85% were seen once, and the ten largest hold about 2.5%. Material for sequencing was PBMCs or T cells enriched from blood (not recorded which). All receptors come from a woman aged 50 to 65 who had recovered from COVID-19.

V usage is TRBV7-2 and J usage is TRBJ1-1; D is perhaps TRBD1 (5 bases). Germline CDR1 SGHTA, CDR2 FQGNSA. The germline V and J ends were trimmed by 2 bases and 1 base, with 11 bases remaining between them. The CDR3 has 15 amino acids. DNA of the CDR3: TGTGCCAGCAGCTTATCTTCCCAGGGGAACACTGAAGCTTTCTTT. Residues: CASSLSSQGNTEAFF. Together with reference TRBV7-2 and TRBJ1-1, the CDR3 gives the full variable domain: GAGVSQSPSNKVTEKGKDVELRCDPISGHTALYWYRQSLGQGLEFLIYFQGNSAPDKSGLPSDRFSAERTGGSVSTLTIQRTQQEDSAVYLCASSLSSQGNTEAFFGQGTRLTVV.

The chain couples TRBV19 to TRBJ2-3, with TRBD2 identical over 9 bases. From germline, CDR1 is LNHDA and CDR2 SQIVND (reference sequence). V shed 9 bases, J shed 7 bases, and the junction held 11 bases outside the gene matches. CDR3 length equals 14 residues. CDR3: CASNARGGLYTQYF. CDR3 nucleotides: TGTGCCAGCAACGCGCGGGGGGGCCTTTATACGCAGTATTTT.

V and J are TRBV6-2 or TRBV6-3 and TRBJ1-5; 10 nucleotides line up with TRBD1. Looked up from germline, CDR1 is MNHEY and CDR2 is SVGEGT. Trimming at V came to 5 bases and at J to 1 base, leaving 5 bases not matched to a gene. This CDR3 region has 16 residues. The CDR3 loop reads CASSRQGAKSNQPQHF. The DNA of the CDR3 is TGTGCCAGCAGTCGACAGGGGGCGAAGAGCAATCAGCCCCAGCATTTT.

Only one count was recorded for this clone. CDR3 sequence: CASSLVSGGNQPQHF. In DNA, the CDR3 is TGCGCCAGCAGCTTGGTTTCCGGGGGCAATCAGCCCCAGCATTTT. V gene TRBV5-1 combines with J gene TRBJ1-5; no firm D call. The CDR3 loop spans 15 amino acids. The germline gives CDR1 SGHRS, CDR2 YFSETQ. The V end lost 0 bases, the J end lost 2 bases, and 9 bases lay between the germline ends.

This chain uses TRBV10-3 with TRBJ2-3, with D hard to call. Trimming pared 3 bases from V and 1 base from J, leaving 5 bases between. In germline, CDR1 is ENHRY, CDR2 SYGVKD. The CDR3 consists of 13 residues. The CDR3 loop reads CAISDQGTDTQYF. The CDR3 DNA reads TGTGCCATCAGTGATCAGGGCACAGATACGCAGTATTTT.

The V call is TRBV7-9, the J call TRBJ2-5; D is ambiguous. Trimming cost V 5 bases and J 2 bases, with 12 bases left between them. The CDR3 extends over 14 amino acids. Germline V gene lookup returns CDR1 SEHNR and CDR2 FQNEAQ (reference sequence). The CDR3 DNA reads TGTGCCAGCAGCCACCCGTCTGCGCAAGAGACCCAGTACTTC. This sequence encodes CASSHPSAQETQYF. Drawing the rest from reference TRBV7-9 and TRBJ2-5, the complete variable domain is DTGVSQNPRHKITKRGQNVTFRCDPISEHNRLYWYRQTLGQGPEFLTYFQNEAQLEKSRLLSDRFSAERPKGSFSTLEIQRTEQGDSAMYLCASSHPSAQETQYFGPGTRLLVL.

This chain links TRBV4-1 with TRBJ2-7; 8 bases agree with TRBD1. Germline V gives CDR1 MGHRA, CDR2 YSYEKL. The V and J ends lost 3 bases and 0 bases, in that order; junction bases with no gene match: 13. The CDR3 loop spans 18 amino acids. In DNA form, the CDR3 reads TGCGCCAGCAGCCACATGACAGGGGCAGACTTTATCTCCTACGAGCAGTACTTC. This gives the protein CASSHMTGADFISYEQYF.

A few counts support this clone. The chain recombines TRBV3-1 (or the pseudogene TRBV3-2) with TRBJ1-2; D perhaps matches TRBD1 (6 bases). Germline lookup yields CDR1 LGHDT and CDR2 YNNKEL (reference sequence). There are 14 residues in the CDR3. The V end was cut by 0 bases, the J end by 6 bases, with 11 bases between. In DNA, the CDR3 is TGTGCCAGCAGCCAAGATTACAGGGTAAATGGCTACACCTTC. Residues: CASSQDYRVNGYTF.

This clone was counted a few times. The V and J genes are TRBV21-1 and TRBJ2-1; TRBD1 is the table's D call and was not checked against the DNA. TRBV21-1 is a documented pseudogene. There are 15 residues in the CDR3. The CDR3 DNA is TGTGCCAGCAGCCTTTCAGAGGACAGTCACAATGAGCAGTTCTTC. It codes for CASSLSEDSHNEQFF.

The rearrangement links TRBV19 to TRBJ2-7, with 12 bases lining up with TRBD1. The CDR3 covers 16 residues. Germline CDR1 is LNHDA and CDR2 is SQIVND (reference sequence). Trimming removed 5 bases from V and 6 bases from J; junction bases left unmatched: 11. In nucleotides, the CDR3 is TGTGCCAGTAGTGAGCGGGACAGGGGGCGCCTGGGCGAGCAGTACTTC. Translated, it gives CASSERDRGRLGEQYF. Full variable domain (rest looked up from reference TRBV19 and TRBJ2-7): DGGITQSPKYLFRKEGQNVTLSCEQNLNHDAMYWYRQDPGQGLRLIYYSQIVNDFQKGDIAEGYSVSREKKESFPLTVTSAQKNPTAFYLCASSERDRGRLGEQYFGPGTRLTVT.

V and J are TRBV11-2 and TRBJ1-5; D is possibly TRBD1 (5 bases). The CDR3 loop spans 13 amino acids. Looked up from germline, CDR1 is SGHAT and CDR2 is FQNNGV. V was shortened by 3 bases and J by 7 bases, with 10 bases between the two germline ends. In DNA, the CDR3 is TGTGCCAGCAGCTTTCAGGGAGGCCAGCCCCAGCATTTT. As protein: CASSFQGGQPQHF.

CDR3 DNA sequence: TGTGCCAGCAGTGAATCAGGGGTAAACACCATATATTTT. Protein sequence: CASSESGVNTIYF. V is TRBV6-1 and J is TRBJ1-3; tentative D call: TRBD1 (6 bases). The germline V and J ends were trimmed by 2 bases and 6 bases, with 8 bases remaining between them. CDR3 size: 13 residues. The germline gives CDR1 MNHNS, CDR2 SASEGT.

The V call is TRBV5-1, the J call TRBJ1-3; 10 bases are shared with TRBD1. Germline values: CDR1 SGHRS, CDR2 YFSETQ. V lost 0 bases to trimming and J lost 3 bases; unmatched junction nucleotides: 3. The CDR3 length is 16 residues. CDR3 residues: CASSLDGTGVGNTIYF. The CDR3 DNA reads as TGCGCCAGCAGCTTGGACGGGACAGGGGTTGGAAACACCATATATTTT. Variable domain in full (rest from reference TRBV5-1 and TRBJ1-3): KAGVTQTPRYLIKTRGQQVTLSCSPISGHRSVSWYQQTPGQGLQFLFEYFSETQRNKGNFPGRFSGRQFSNSRSEMNVSTLELGDSALYLCASSLDGTGVGNTIYFGEGSWLTVV.

CDR3 DNA: TGCGCCAGCAGCCCTAACAGGGGGAAGAGCTCTGGAAACACCATATATTTT. Its translation is CASSPNRGKSSGNTIYF. V gene TRBV4-3 combines with J gene TRBJ1-3; 8 bases map to TRBD1. The CDR3 spans 17 residues. With 4 bases clipped from V and 0 bases from J, the junction kept 8 bases outside the gene matches. CDR1 LGHNA and CDR2 YSLEER come from the germline V gene.

The chain joins TRBV3-1 (or the pseudogene TRBV3-2) to TRBJ2-7; TRBD2 is a possible D gene (5 bases). Trimming took 2 bases from V and 2 from J, leaving 10 bases between them. Looked up from germline, CDR1 is LGHDT and CDR2 is YNNKEL (reference sequence). The CDR3 is 14 amino acids. CDR3 in amino acids: CASSQLAPAYEQYF. CDR3 nucleotides: TGTGCCAGCAGCCAATTAGCGCCAGCCTACGAGCAGTACTTC.

The V and J genes are TRBV4-1 and TRBJ1-1, with D possibly TRBD1 on 5 matching bases. This CDR3 region has 16 residues. V shed 2 bases and J shed 0 bases, with 13 bases lying between them. Germline V gene sequence: CDR1 MGHRA, CDR2 YSYEKL. CDR3: CASSQRPTGVNTEAFF. DNA for the CDR3: TGCGCCAGCAGCCAACGCCCCACAGGTGTGAACACTGAAGCTTTCTTT.

The J gene is TRBJ1-1, the V gene TRBV15; D may be TRBD1 (6 bases). This CDR3 region has 13 residues. Trimming took 3 bases from V and 5 from J, leaving 10 bases between them. CDR1 is LNHNV and CDR2 is YYDKDF in the germline V gene (reference sequence). CDR3 sequence (DNA): TGTGCCACCAGCAGGAGGGGGGGGACTGAAGCTTTCTTT. It yields the protein CATSRRGGTEAFF.

The J gene is TRBJ2-1, the V gene TRBV5-6; 9 positions agree with TRBD1. Trimming cost V 3 bases and J 8 bases; bases outside gene matches: 9. Per the germline V gene, CDR1 is SGHDT and CDR2 is YYEEEE. The CDR3 has 15 amino acids. The CDR3 loop is CASSYPGQGGYEQFF. The CDR3 DNA is TGTGCCAGCAGCTACCCGGGACAGGGCGGCTATGAGCAGTTCTTC.

The chain links TRBV30 to TRBJ2-3; no definite D call. Between the trimmed V and J ends, which lost 5 bases and 0 bases, there was a span of 18 bases. The CDR3 runs to 16 residues. Germline V gene lookup returns CDR1 GTSNPN and CDR2 SVGIG (reference sequence). Here the CDR3 reads CAWVSAVTRSTDTQYF. The CDR3 DNA is TGTGCCTGGGTCTCGGCTGTGACTCGAAGCACAGATACGCAGTATTTT. The full variable domain, with the rest looked up from reference TRBV30 and TRBJ2-3, is SQTIHQWPATLVQPVGSPLSLECTVEGTSNPNLYWYRQAAGRGLQLLFYSVGIGQISSEVPQNLSASRPQDRQFILSSKKLLLSDSGFYLCAWVSAVTRSTDTQYFGPGTRLTVL.

The CDR3 loop reads CASSDEGGFGYTF. The CDR3 nucleotides read TGTGCCAGCAGTGACGAAGGGGGCTTTGGCTACACCTTC. This chain joins TRBV6-4 and TRBJ1-2, with 7 bases aligning to TRBD1. Germline V gives CDR1 MRHNA, CDR2 SNTAGT. The junction had 4 bases not matched to a gene; V was cut back by 2 bases and J by 7 bases. The CDR3 is made up of 13 amino acids.

The rearrangement links TRBV5-5 to TRBJ2-1; 13 nucleotides line up with TRBD2. The germline CDR1 and CDR2 sequences are SGHKS and YYEKEE (reference sequence). V trimming: 0 bases; J trimming: 4 bases; junction bases outside the gene matches: 10. The CDR3 is 19 amino acids. The CDR3 loop is CASSLARTSGRRGYNEQFF. The CDR3 region has the DNA TGTGCCAGCAGCTTGGCTCGGACTAGCGGGAGAAGGGGTTACAATGAGCAGTTCTTC.

A note on this clone: The junction does not match germline at one end; this may be a read error. The V and J genes are TRBV19 and TRBJ1-5; a possible D gene is TRBD1 (6 bases). The V gene's germline CDR1 is LNHDA and CDR2 SQIVND (reference sequence). This CDR3 has 15 amino acids. For the CDR3, the DNA is TGTGCCAGTAATATACAGGGTGGGAGCAATCAGCCCCAGCATTTT. It encodes CASNIQGGSNQPQHF.

This sequence joins TRBV7-2 and TRBJ1-5; D is uncertain. V lost 5 bases and J lost 1, with 3 bases in between. This CDR3 has 12 residues. CDR1 and CDR2 from the germline V gene are SGHTA and FQGNSA. CDR3 sequence: CASSPSNQPQHF. CDR3 bases: TGTGCCAGCAGCCCAAGCAATCAGCCCCAGCATTTT. The variable domain in full, completed from reference TRBV7-2 and TRBJ1-5, reads GAGVSQSPSNKVTEKGKDVELRCDPISGHTALYWYRQSLGQGLEFLIYFQGNSAPDKSGLPSDRFSAERTGGSVSTLTIQRTQQEDSAVYLCASSPSNQPQHFGDGTRLSIL.

The chain uses TRBV10-3 and TRBJ2-2; 8 bases match TRBD2. Germline CDR1 and CDR2: ENHRY and SYGVKD. Unmatched junction bases numbered 12, after V lost 8 bases and J lost 4 bases. The CDR3 contains 16 residues. The CDR3: CAIGPRSGAGTGELFF. CDR3 nucleotides: TGTGCCATCGGGCCCCGTAGCGGGGCGGGCACCGGGGAGCTGTTTTTT.

The rearrangement joins TRBV27 to TRBJ1-2; the match to TRBD1 covers 7 bases. CDR1 MNHEY and CDR2 SMNVEV come from the germline V gene (reference sequence). V trimming: 3 bases; J trimming: 8 bases; junction bases outside the gene matches: 6. CDR3 length equals 13 residues. The CDR3 DNA sequence: TGTGCCAGCAGTTTTCGACAGGGCGGCGGCTACACCTTC. Protein: CASSFRQGGGYTF.

This chain joins TRBV29-1 and TRBJ2-6; D not resolved. The CDR3 covers 13 residues. CDR1 is SQVTM, CDR2 ANQGSEA, per germline. Trimming shortened V by 4 bases and J by 1 base, and 5 bases separated the two germline ends. CDR3 loop: CSVVQSGANVLTF. The CDR3 nucleotides read TGCAGCGTTGTACAATCTGGGGCCAACGTCCTGACTTTC.

The chain couples TRBV28 to TRBJ2-3; TRBD2 matches at 8 bases. The CDR3 extends over 14 amino acids. CDR1 is MDHEN, CDR2 SYDVKM, per germline. Trimming removed 8 bases from V and 2 bases from J; junction bases left unmatched: 6. In nucleotides, the CDR3 is TGTGCCAGCCAGTGGCGGGGGGTCACAGATACGCAGTATTTT. Its translation: CASQWRGVTDTQYF.

The CDR3 loop reads CASSQGPGQNLYGYTF. CDR3 coding DNA: TGCGCCAGCAGCCAAGGACCGGGACAGAATCTCTATGGCTACACCTTC. The rearrangement links TRBV4-1 to TRBJ1-2; the match to TRBD1 covers 7 bases. The V and J ends lost 1 base and 4 bases, in that order; junction bases with no gene match: 9. The CDR3 covers 16 residues. Per the germline V gene, CDR1 is MGHRA and CDR2 is YSYEKL.